This T cell receptor beta chain was recovered during a study of beta chain features in type 1 diabetes. This clone was seen more than once but under ten times. As yet, its antigen is unknown. The isolated RNA, all of it, was reverse transcribed, so expressed TCRB transcripts were what got sequenced. Data came from immunoSEQ multiplex PCR; TCRdb stores just in-frame clones and leaves some out. The table lists about 660,000 clones, over 13% of them singletons. General study points: TCRB CDR3s from Type 1 diabetes patients were moderately but significantly shorter in all four CD4+ subsets. The naive, central memory and Treg TCRB repertoires looked more alike in patients than they did in healthy donors.

The specimen sequenced was naive CD4+ T cells from blood. This clonotype was obtained from a young man with type 1 diabetes.

The CDR3 here is CASSLAAVAGEQYF. The CDR3, as DNA: TGTGCCAGCAGCTTAGCAGCGGTAGCGGGCGAGCAGTACTTC. The chain combines TRBV7-2 with TRBJ2-7; 7 bases map to TRBD2. The CDR3 runs 14 residues. J was trimmed by 6 bases and V by 0 bases; bases with no gene match: 5. Per the germline V gene, CDR1 is SGHTA and CDR2 is FQGNSA.